Sequencing of this TCR beta chain was carried out in a study of Tregs in tolerant kidney transplant recipients. The protocol was immunoSEQ multiplex PCR, while the TCRdb copy is restricted to in-frame clones and leaves out a portion. The table has 50,000 to 75,000 clones, nearly 98% seen once; the top ten hold 0.34%. Details on this clone: Its target is unknown.

The V segment lost 0 bases and the J segment 4 bases; nucleotides outside the gene matches: 5. The CDR3 runs 16 residues. Germline-derived CDR1 and CDR2 are ENHRY and SYGVKD. Study results and limitations: In tolerant patients, donor-specific Tregs outgrew total Tregs, suggesting antigen-driven expansion. The most relevant donor-specific Treg TCRbeta repertoire apparently came from expansion with activated donor B cells.

Unstimulated Tregs (CD4+CD25+CD127-) and CD4+CD25- non-Tregs were sorted from PBMCs. An overnight rest at 37°C with 150 to 250 IU/ml IL-2 preceded regulatory T cell sorting from thawed PBMCs. This clonotype was obtained from a human donor who received a combined kidney and bone marrow transplant. This chain links TRBV10-3 with TRBJ1-2; TRBD1 agrees at 10 bases. The sequencing here drew on Tregs from blood, taken before the transplant. CDR3 DNA: TGTGCCATCAGTGAGTCCGGACAGGGGGGTACCTATGGCTACACCTTC. It translates to CAISESGQGGTYGYTF.